This T cell receptor (beta chain) was observed in a study of T-cell memory formation after mild COVID-19. One entry per CDR3 protein results from TCRdb running MiXCR on the 5' RACE reads. The sample consists of about 470,000 distinct CDR3 sequences, around a quarter of them appearing once. Trimming took 4 bases from V and 1 from J; bases not matched to a gene: 7. This CDR3 spans 17 amino acids. The chain links TRBV12-3 or TRBV12-4 to TRBJ2-1; 10 positions match TRBD2. This TCR derives from an adult woman who had mild COVID-19 (a few samples of this study predate the infection). Cell type and time point are not known. The sample comprised PBMCs or a T cell subset sorted from them (not recorded which). CDR3 DNA: TGTGCCAGCAGTTCCAGCGGGAGGGCCTCGTCCTACAATGAGCAGTTCTTC. Its protein is CASSSSGRASSYNEQFF.